Each of the 5 T cell receptor beta chains below was sequenced from the same sample in a study of cytomegalovirus exposure and HLA in healthy donors. Use of 60 Vbeta and 13 Jbeta primers characterized the PCR. Only in-frame clones appear in the TCRdb table, and some are missing; sequencing was by immunoSEQ multiplex PCR. This sample yields approximately 160,000 clones, of which about 80% are seen a single time; about 9.7% belongs to the top ten. The specimen was PBMCs. The receptors derive from a man younger than 35 in good health and CMV-seropositive.

This clone was counted a few times. The chain has TRBV29-1 and TRBJ2-1; D unresolved. Trimming cost V 4 bases and J 0 bases, with 13 bases left between them. Per germline, CDR1 SQVTM and CDR2 ANQGSEA. The CDR3 spans 15 residues. The CDR3 protein is CSVVAGLSSYNEQFF. CDR3 DNA: TGCAGCGTTGTGGCAGGTCTTAGCTCCTACAATGAGCAGTTCTTC.

The chain couples TRBV28 to TRBJ2-7; 8 positions match TRBD2. Looked up from germline, CDR1 is MDHEN and CDR2 is SYDVKM. The CDR3 length is 16 residues. The V gene end was trimmed by 3 bases and the J gene end by 2 bases; junction bases not matched to a gene: 9. The CDR3: CASSFQASGYAYEQYF. The CDR3 nucleotides read TGTGCCAGCAGTTTCCAAGCTAGCGGGTATGCCTACGAGCAGTACTTC.

This rearrangement joins TRBV29-1 to TRBJ2-5; 7 bases are shared with TRBD2. In germline, CDR1 is SQVTM, CDR2 ANQGSEA. V was pared by 8 bases and J by 3 bases, with 15 bases of the junction left unmatched. The CDR3 loop spans 15 amino acids. CDR3 nucleotides: TGCAGCTTCTCTGGGGCGGGGGTACTAGAAGAGACCCAGTACTTC. Residues: CSFSGAGVLEETQYF.

This rearrangement joins TRBV19 to TRBJ1-1; 9 bases are shared with TRBD1. CDR1 and CDR2 (germline): LNHDA, SQIVND (reference sequence). Losses at the gene ends were 5 bases for V and 0 bases for J; bases not matched to a gene: 4. The CDR3 is 15 amino acids. CDR3 region: CASSLDRGLNTEAFF. The CDR3, as DNA: TGTGCCAGTAGTCTGGACAGGGGTTTGAACACTGAAGCTTTCTTT.

This clone was detected only once. This chain connects TRBV5-1 to TRBJ2-5; D is perhaps TRBD1 (6 bases). From germline, CDR1 is SGHRS and CDR2 YFSETQ. With 4 bases removed from V and 5 bases from J, the gap between germline ends came to 18 bases. The CDR3 is made up of 15 amino acids. CDR3 residues: CASSTQQTGGETQYF. CDR3 bases: TGCGCCAGCAGCACACAACAGACAGGTGGGGAGACCCAGTACTTC. The variable domain in full, completed from reference TRBV5-1 and TRBJ2-5, reads KAGVTQTPRYLIKTRGQQVTLSCSPISGHRSVSWYQQTPGQGLQFLFEYFSETQRNKGNFPGRFSGRQFSNSRSEMNVSTLELGDSALYLCASSTQQTGGETQYFGPGTRLLVL.